The 26 T cell receptor beta chains in this list originate from one sample, sequenced in a study of human T cells and chemical hapten exposure. Noted treatment: therapeutic diphenylcyclopropenone sensitization with weekly scalp DPC. Separate cDNA molecules received unique molecular identifiers, which the library attached to them. TCRdb re-called the reads through MiXCR, storing one row per CDR3 protein. The table lists some 4,600 distinct CDR3 sequences, roughly 50% of them singletons. The sample here was whole blood, taken before DPC sensitization or 2, 6, or about 24 weeks after (not recorded which). Receptors were obtained from an adult with alopecia areata. Some clones in this sample may be carry-over from other donors' samples. This table probably holds off-target reads from a library built for another chain.

The table lists this clonotype with a few counts. The chain uses TRBV11-2 and TRBJ2-7; D perhaps matches TRBD1 (6 bases). This CDR3 is 16 amino acids long. V lost 5 bases and J 6 bases, leaving 23 bases between the germline ends. Looked up from germline, CDR1 is SGHAT and CDR2 is FQNNGV. Written as DNA, the CDR3 is TGTGCCAGCAGCACCTTTGGCTCGTACAGGGTTATCGAGCAGTACTTC. Its translation is CASSTFGSYRVIEQYF.

The genes are TRBV7-9 and TRBJ2-5; D is perhaps TRBD2 (7 bases). This CDR3 region has 14 residues. Trimming left V 2 bases short and J 6 bases short, with 13 bases between. Germline-derived CDR1 and CDR2 are SEHNR and FQNEAQ (reference sequence). For the CDR3, the DNA is TGTGCCAGCAGCTTATCCGGGGGGCGAAAGACCCAGTACTTC. It is translated as CASSLSGGRKTQYF.

The V gene is TRBV5-1, the J gene TRBJ2-7, with D tentatively TRBD2 (6 bases). The CDR3 extends over 14 amino acids. V was cut by 4 bases and J by 5 bases, with 16 bases left in between. CDR1 is SGHRS, CDR2 YFSETQ, per germline. The CDR3, as DNA: TGCGCCAGCAGCGCCCAGGAGGGCACCCACGAGCAGTACTTC. Translated, it gives CASSAQEGTHEQYF.

The CDR3 bases are TGTGCCAGCAGCCAGACGGCCCAGCGAGCAGATACGCAGTATTTT. Its protein is CASSQTAQRADTQYF. V and J are TRBV7-2 and TRBJ2-3; D unresolved. The CDR3 extends over 15 amino acids. CDR1 SGHTA and CDR2 FQGNSA come from the germline V gene. V was cut by 5 bases and J by 4 bases, with 16 bases left in between.

The chain links TRBV20-1 to TRBJ1-6, with TRBD1 matching 7 bases. This CDR3 is 14 amino acids long. The V and J ends lost 6 bases and 6 bases, in that order; junction bases with no gene match: 8. Germline V gene data show CDR1 as DFQATT and CDR2 as SNEGSKA (reference sequence). The CDR3 coding sequence is TGCAGTGCGAGCCCAGGGGGGAGTAATTCACCCCTCCACTTT. Its protein is CSASPGGSNSPLHF.

The chain joins TRBV24-1 to TRBJ2-3, with a tentative D call TRBD1 (6 bases). V shed 4 bases and J shed 7 bases, with 20 bases lying between them. The CDR3 loop spans 16 amino acids. CDR1 and CDR2 (germline): KGHDR, SFDVKD. The CDR3 DNA follows: TGTGCCACCAGTGACGCCGGACAGTACTCAGCACATACGCAGTATTTT. As protein: CATSDAGQYSAHTQYF.

The V call is TRBV12-3 or TRBV12-4, the J call TRBJ2-2, with 11 bases identical to TRBD2. The CDR3 loop spans 15 amino acids. J gave up 5 bases and V 6 bases, and 5 bases lay outside the gene matches. Here the CDR3 DNA reads TGTGCCAGCAGACTAGCGGGAGTCGCGACCGGGGAGCTGTTTTTT. Translation: CASRLAGVATGELFF.

This sequence joins TRBV11-2 and TRBJ2-7, with 9 nucleotides matching TRBD2. The V segment lost 5 bases and the J segment 5 bases; nucleotides outside the gene matches: 4. Germline V gene lookup returns CDR1 SGHAT and CDR2 FQNNGV. CDR3 length: 13 amino acids. In DNA, the CDR3 is TGTGCCAGCAGCATCGGACTAGCGCACGAGCAGTACTTC. Amino acid sequence: CASSIGLAHEQYF.

J is TRBJ2-7 and V is TRBV7-9; 10 bases fit TRBD1. The germline gives CDR1 SEHNR, CDR2 FQNEAQ (reference sequence). The CDR3 contains 13 residues. V lost 6 bases to trimming and J lost 5 bases; unmatched junction nucleotides: 4. The CDR3 nucleotides are TGTGCCAGCAGGGACAGGGGGGTCGACGAGCAGTACTTC. Encoded protein: CASRDRGVDEQYF.

This clonotype was picked up a small number of times. V and J are TRBV24-1 and TRBJ2-3; TRBD1 agrees at 7 bases. Germline CDR1 reads KGHDR; CDR2 reads SFDVKD. The CDR3 is 14 residues long. V dropped 6 bases and J dropped 2; count of bases not matched to a gene: 4. CDR3 sequence reads: CATSRGQNTDTQYF. CDR3 DNA: TGTGCCACCAGTCGGGGACAGAACACAGATACGCAGTATTTT.

J is TRBJ2-5 and V is TRBV20-1, with TRBD2 matching 13 bases. Per the germline V gene, CDR1 is DFQATT and CDR2 is SNEGSKA (reference sequence). Trimming took 7 bases from V and 2 from J; bases not matched to a gene: 7. The CDR3 has 15 amino acids. The CDR3 DNA follows: TGCAGTGGAAGAAAGGGACTAGCGGGGCAAGAGACCCAGTACTTC. It codes for CSGRKGLAGQETQYF.

This clonotype was seen a handful of times. The chain links TRBV18 to TRBJ2-3; no clear D gene. Per germline, CDR1 KGHSH and CDR2 LQKENI. CDR3 length: 12 amino acids. Trimming pared 3 bases from V and 4 bases from J, leaving 5 bases between. CDR3: CASSPVPDTQYF. CDR3 coding DNA: TGTGCCAGCTCACCTGTCCCAGATACGCAGTATTTT.

The rearrangement uses TRBV29-1 and TRBJ2-1; 7 bases line up with TRBD2. The CDR3 is 14 residues long. The germline V gene has CDR1 SQVTM and CDR2 ANQGSEA. The J segment lost 6 bases and the V segment lost 6 bases, leaving 11 bases of the junction unmatched. The CDR3 spells CSVQKVASGNEQFF. As DNA, the CDR3 is TGCAGCGTGCAGAAGGTTGCTAGCGGCAATGAGCAGTTCTTC.

The chain combines TRBV7-9 with TRBJ2-7; D is unresolved. The germline V gene encodes CDR1 SEHNR and CDR2 FQNEAQ (reference sequence). This CDR3 is built from 14 residues. V was clipped by 5 bases and J by 0 bases, with 11 bases between them. The CDR3 DNA sequence: TGTGCCAGCAGCACTTCCGACCGCTCCTACGAGCAGTACTTC. Translation gives CASSTSDRSYEQYF.

The chain links TRBV6-4 to TRBJ2-1, with TRBD1 as a possible D gene (6 bases). The CDR3 is made up of 13 amino acids. Germline-derived CDR1 and CDR2 are MRHNA and SNTAGT. The V end was cut by 6 bases, the J end by 6 bases, with 12 bases between. The CDR3 protein is CASSRGHLNEQFF. Written as DNA, the CDR3 is TGTGCCAGCAGCCGGGGACACCTCAATGAGCAGTTCTTC.

The chain combines TRBV27 with TRBJ2-7; no definite D call. Germline CDR1 reads MNHEY; CDR2 reads SMNVEV (reference sequence). V lost 0 bases and J lost 2, with 14 bases in between. CDR3 length: 16 residues. CDR3 sequence: CASSLSPGRRAYEQYF. The CDR3 bases are TGTGCCAGCAGTTTATCACCAGGACGGCGCGCCTACGAGCAGTACTTC.

The chain carries TRBV3-1 and TRBJ2-2, with D unresolved. CDR1 and CDR2 from the germline V gene are LGHDT and YNNKEL (reference sequence). CDR3 size: 12 residues. Trimming took off 5 bases at V and 7 bases at J, with 8 bases between the two ends. CDR3 sequence reads: CASSGPYGELFF. The CDR3 DNA sequence: TGTGCCAGCAGCGGGCCCTACGGGGAGCTGTTTTTT.

The CDR3 here is CASSLRQGPHEQYF. The CDR3 DNA is TGTGCCAGCAGCCTTCGACAGGGCCCCCACGAGCAGTACTTC. The chain employs TRBV7-2 and TRBJ2-7, with 7 positions matching TRBD1. V lost 5 bases to trimming and J lost 5 bases; unmatched junction nucleotides: 9. CDR1 is SGHTA, CDR2 FQGNSA, per germline. The CDR3 is made up of 14 amino acids.

Here the CDR3 DNA reads TGTGCCAGCAGCCCCCCCCCAGGGGTCACGAGCTCCTACGAGCAGTACTTC. Protein sequence: CASSPPPGVTSSYEQYF. The chain joins TRBV7-9 to TRBJ2-7; weak D call: TRBD1 (6 bases). V was clipped by 5 bases and J by 0 bases, with 20 bases between them. The CDR3 runs to 17 residues. In germline, CDR1 is SEHNR, CDR2 FQNEAQ (reference sequence).

The J gene is TRBJ2-3, the V gene TRBV7-6, with 13 positions matching TRBD2. The germline V gene encodes CDR1 SGHVS and CDR2 FNYEAQ. After removal of 5 bases from V and 5 bases from J, the junction contained 1 base not matched to a gene. The CDR3 has 14 residues. In nucleotides, the CDR3 is TGTGCCAGCAGCGGACTAGCGGGGGTAGATACGCAGTATTTT. It yields the protein CASSGLAGVDTQYF.

The chain employs TRBV19 and TRBJ1-2, with D uncertain. CDR3 length equals 14 residues. Trimming stripped 4 bases from V and 0 bases from J, with 9 bases between. Germline lookup yields CDR1 LNHDA and CDR2 SQIVND (reference sequence). CDR3 sequence reads: CASSNTPANYGYTF. The CDR3 DNA reads TGTGCCAGTAGTAATACCCCAGCTAACTATGGCTACACCTTC. The variable domain in full, with the rest retrieved from reference TRBV19 and TRBJ1-2, is DGGITQSPKYLFRKEGQNVTLSCEQNLNHDAMYWYRQDPGQGLRLIYYSQIVNDFQKGDIAEGYSVSREKKESFPLTVTSAQKNPTAFYLCASSNTPANYGYTFGSGTRLTVV.

The CDR3 region is CASSSGPNSEQYF. The CDR3 region has the DNA TGTGCCAGCAGTTCGGGTCCAAACTCCGAGCAGTACTTC. This sequence joins TRBV28 and TRBJ2-7; D gene unclear. CDR1 and CDR2 from the germline V gene are MDHEN and SYDVKM. V lost 4 bases and J 6 bases, leaving 13 bases between the germline ends. CDR3 length: 13 amino acids.

The CDR3 reads CASSSSASNEQFF. The CDR3, as DNA: TGTGCCAGCAGCTCAAGTGCGAGCAATGAGCAGTTCTTC. This sequence joins TRBV12-3 or TRBV12-4 and TRBJ2-1; D not resolved. The CDR3 totals 13 residues. With 6 bases removed from V and 6 bases from J, the gap between germline ends came to 12 bases.

A few counts support this clonotype. V and J are TRBV6-5 and TRBJ2-2; D might be TRBD2 (5 bases). There are 15 residues in the CDR3. In germline, CDR1 is MNHEY, CDR2 SVGAGI. V shed 0 bases and J shed 5 bases, with 10 bases lying between them. The CDR3 sequence is CASSYSPEGTGELFF. The CDR3 DNA sequence: TGTGCCAGCAGTTACTCGCCAGAGGGAACCGGGGAGCTGTTTTTT.

CDR3 protein: CASSARDEAKYF. The CDR3, as DNA: TGTGCCAGCAGCGCCCGGGACGAAGCTAAGTACTTC. The J gene is TRBJ2-4, the V gene TRBV7-2; perhaps D is TRBD1 or TRBD2 (5 bases each). The germline gives CDR1 SGHTA, CDR2 FQGNSA. The CDR3 loop spans 12 amino acids. With 5 bases removed from V and 14 bases from J, the gap between germline ends came to 16 bases.

The chain recombines TRBV23-1 with TRBJ2-7; D not resolved. TRBV23-1 carries the ORF label, with uncertain function. V was cut by 7 bases and J by 8 bases, with 21 bases left in between. The CDR3 covers 14 residues. The CDR3 bases are TGCGCCAGCACCGCCCGACGTACGCATAAAAAGCAGTACTTC. It translates to CASTARRTHKKQYF.